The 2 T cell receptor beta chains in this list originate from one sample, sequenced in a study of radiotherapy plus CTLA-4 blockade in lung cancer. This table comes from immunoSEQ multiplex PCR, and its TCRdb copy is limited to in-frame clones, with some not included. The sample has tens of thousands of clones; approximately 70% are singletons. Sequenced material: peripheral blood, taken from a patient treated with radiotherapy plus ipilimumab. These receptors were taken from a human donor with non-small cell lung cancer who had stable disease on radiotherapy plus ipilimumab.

The CDR3: CASSSQYQETQYF. CDR3 in DNA: TGTGCCAGCAGCTCCCAGTACCAAGAGACCCAGTACTTC. The chain employs TRBV7-2 and TRBJ2-5; D remains ambiguous. The V end lost 4 bases, the J end lost 0 bases, and 6 bases lay between the germline ends. Per the germline V gene, CDR1 is SGHTA and CDR2 is FQGNSA. This CDR3 is built from 13 residues.

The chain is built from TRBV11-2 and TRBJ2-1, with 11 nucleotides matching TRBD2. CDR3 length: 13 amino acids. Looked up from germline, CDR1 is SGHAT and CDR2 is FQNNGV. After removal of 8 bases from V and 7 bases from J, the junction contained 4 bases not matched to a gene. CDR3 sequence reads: CASLAGGRNEQFF. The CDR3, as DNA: TGTGCCAGCTTAGCGGGAGGGAGGAATGAGCAGTTCTTC.